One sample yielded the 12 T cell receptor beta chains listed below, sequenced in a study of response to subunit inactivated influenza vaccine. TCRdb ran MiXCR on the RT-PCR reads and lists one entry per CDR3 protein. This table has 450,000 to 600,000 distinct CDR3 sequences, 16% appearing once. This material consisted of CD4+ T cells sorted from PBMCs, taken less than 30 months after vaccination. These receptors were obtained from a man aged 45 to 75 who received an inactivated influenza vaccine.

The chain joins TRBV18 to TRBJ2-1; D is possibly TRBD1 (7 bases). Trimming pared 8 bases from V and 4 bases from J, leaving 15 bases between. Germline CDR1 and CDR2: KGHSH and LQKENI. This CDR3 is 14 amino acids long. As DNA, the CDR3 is TGTGCCAGCCTCGACAGGGCGGGATACAATGAGCAGTTCTTC. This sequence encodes CASLDRAGYNEQFF.

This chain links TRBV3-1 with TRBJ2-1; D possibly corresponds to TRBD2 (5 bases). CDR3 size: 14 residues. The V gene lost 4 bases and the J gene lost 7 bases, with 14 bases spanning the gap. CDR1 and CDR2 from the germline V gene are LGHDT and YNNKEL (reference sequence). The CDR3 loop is CASSPRIARNEQFF. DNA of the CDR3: TGTGCCAGCAGCCCCAGGATAGCGCGAAATGAGCAGTTCTTC.

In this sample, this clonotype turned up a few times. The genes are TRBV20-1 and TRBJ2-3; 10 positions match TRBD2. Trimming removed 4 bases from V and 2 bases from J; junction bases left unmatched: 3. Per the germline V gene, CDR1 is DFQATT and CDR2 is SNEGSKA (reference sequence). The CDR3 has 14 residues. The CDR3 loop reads CSAKREGFTDTQYF. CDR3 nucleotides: TGCAGTGCTAAGCGGGAGGGTTTCACAGATACGCAGTATTTT.

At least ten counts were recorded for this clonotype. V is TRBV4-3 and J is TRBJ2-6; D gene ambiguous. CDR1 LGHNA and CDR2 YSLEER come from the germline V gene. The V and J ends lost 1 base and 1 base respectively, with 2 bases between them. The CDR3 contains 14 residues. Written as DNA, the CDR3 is TGCGCCAGCAGCCAAGCTTCTGGGGCCAACGTCCTGACTTTC. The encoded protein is CASSQASGANVLTF.

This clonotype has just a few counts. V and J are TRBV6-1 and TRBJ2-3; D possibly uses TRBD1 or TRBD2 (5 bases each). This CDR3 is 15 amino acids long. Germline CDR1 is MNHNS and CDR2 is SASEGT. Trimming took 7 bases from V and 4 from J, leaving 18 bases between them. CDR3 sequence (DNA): TGTGCCAGCACCCCCCTCGGGACGCCGGCAGATACGCAGTATTTT. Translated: CASTPLGTPADTQYF.

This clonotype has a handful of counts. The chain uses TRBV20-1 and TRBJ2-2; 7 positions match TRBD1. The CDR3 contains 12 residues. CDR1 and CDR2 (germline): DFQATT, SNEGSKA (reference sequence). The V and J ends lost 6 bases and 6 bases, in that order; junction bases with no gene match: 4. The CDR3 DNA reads TGCAGTGCACCGGGACAGTCCGGGGAGCTGTTTTTT. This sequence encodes CSAPGQSGELFF.

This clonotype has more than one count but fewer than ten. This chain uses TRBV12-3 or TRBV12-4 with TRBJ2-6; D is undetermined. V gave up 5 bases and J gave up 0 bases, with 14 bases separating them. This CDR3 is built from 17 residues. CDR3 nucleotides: TGTGCCAGCAGTCTCTTGGAAGGTGCCTCTGGGGCCAACGTCCTGACTTTC. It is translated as CASSLLEGASGANVLTF.

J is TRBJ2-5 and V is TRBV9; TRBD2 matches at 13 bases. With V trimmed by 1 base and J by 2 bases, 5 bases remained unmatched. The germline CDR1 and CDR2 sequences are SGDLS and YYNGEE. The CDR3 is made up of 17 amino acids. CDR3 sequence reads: CASSVTGLAGEQETQYF. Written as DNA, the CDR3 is TGTGCCAGCAGCGTAACAGGACTAGCGGGAGAACAAGAGACCCAGTACTTC.

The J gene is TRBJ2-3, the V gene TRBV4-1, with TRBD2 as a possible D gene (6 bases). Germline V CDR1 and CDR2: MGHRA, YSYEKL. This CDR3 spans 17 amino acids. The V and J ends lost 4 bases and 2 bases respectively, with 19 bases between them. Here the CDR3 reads CASSPRRVAGNTDTQYF. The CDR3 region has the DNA TGCGCCAGCAGCCCCCGAAGGGTTGCGGGGAACACAGATACGCAGTATTTT.

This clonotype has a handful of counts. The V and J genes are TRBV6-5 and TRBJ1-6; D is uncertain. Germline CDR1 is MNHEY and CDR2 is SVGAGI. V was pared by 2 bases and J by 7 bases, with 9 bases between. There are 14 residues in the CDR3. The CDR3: CASSYQSPNSPLHF. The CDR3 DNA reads TGTGCCAGCAGTTACCAGAGTCCGAATTCACCCCTCCACTTT.

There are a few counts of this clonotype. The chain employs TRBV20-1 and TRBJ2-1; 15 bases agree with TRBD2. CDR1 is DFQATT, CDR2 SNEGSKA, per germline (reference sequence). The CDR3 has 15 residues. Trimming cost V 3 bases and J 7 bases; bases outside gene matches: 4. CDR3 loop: CSAREGLAGGNEQFF. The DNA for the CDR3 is TGCAGTGCTAGGGAGGGACTAGCGGGAGGTAATGAGCAGTTCTTC.

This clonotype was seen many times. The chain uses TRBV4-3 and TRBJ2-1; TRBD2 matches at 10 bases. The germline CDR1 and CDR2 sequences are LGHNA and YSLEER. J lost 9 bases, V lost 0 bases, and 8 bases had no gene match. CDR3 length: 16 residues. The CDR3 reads CASSQDRSGGAREQFF. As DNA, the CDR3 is TGCGCCAGCAGCCAAGATCGAAGCGGGGGGGCGCGTGAGCAGTTCTTC.